What follows are 3 T cell receptor beta chains derived from one specimen sequenced in a study of T-cell memory formation after mild COVID-19. TCRdb redid the calling of the 5' RACE reads with MiXCR, one entry per CDR3 protein. The table includes 470,000 or so distinct CDR3 sequences, around 25% detected once. Sequencing used PBMCs or a T cell subset sorted from them (not recorded which). These receptors were obtained from an adult woman who had mild COVID-19 (a few samples of this study predate the infection). Cell type and time point are not known.

The chain has TRBV30 and TRBJ2-3; D not resolved. Germline V gene data show CDR1 as GTSNPN and CDR2 as SVGIG (reference sequence). This CDR3 is 13 amino acids long. The CDR3 loop reads CASVAVSTDTQYF. The CDR3 nucleotides are TGTGCTTCGGTGGCAGTTAGCACAGATACGCAGTATTTT.

In this sample, this clonotype turned up a few times. This chain joins TRBV3-1 and TRBJ2-1; D is possibly TRBD2 (5 bases). Germline values: CDR1 LGHDT, CDR2 YNNKEL (reference sequence). V was clipped by 2 bases and J by 2 bases, with 7 bases between them. There are 14 residues in the CDR3. DNA for the CDR3: TGTGCCAGCAGCCAACTACTAGCCTACAATGAGCAGTTCTTC. Its translation: CASSQLLAYNEQFF.

DNA of the CDR3: TGCAGCGTGATGCAAGCGTATGCAACTAATGAAAAACTGTTTTTT. It is translated as CSVMQAYATNEKLFF. This sequence joins TRBV29-1 and TRBJ1-4; D unresolved. The CDR3 has 15 residues. The V and J ends lost 6 bases and 0 bases respectively, with 14 bases between them. CDR1 and CDR2 from the germline V gene are SQVTM and ANQGSEA.